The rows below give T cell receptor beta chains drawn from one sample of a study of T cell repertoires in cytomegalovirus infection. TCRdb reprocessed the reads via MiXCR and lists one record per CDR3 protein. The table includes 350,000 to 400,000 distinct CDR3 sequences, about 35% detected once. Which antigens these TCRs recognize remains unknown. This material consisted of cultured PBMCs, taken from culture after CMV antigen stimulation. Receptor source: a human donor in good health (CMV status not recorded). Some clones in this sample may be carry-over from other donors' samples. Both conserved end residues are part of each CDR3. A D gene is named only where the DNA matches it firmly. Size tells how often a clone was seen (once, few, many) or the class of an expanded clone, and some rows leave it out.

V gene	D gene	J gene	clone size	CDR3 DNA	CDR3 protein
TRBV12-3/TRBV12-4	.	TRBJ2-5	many	TGTGCCAGCAGCCCAGGACAGTACCAAGAGACCCAGTACTTC	CASSPGQYQETQYF
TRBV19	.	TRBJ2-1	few	TGTGCCAGTAGTATCCGGTACAATGAGCAGTTCTTC	CASSIRYNEQFF
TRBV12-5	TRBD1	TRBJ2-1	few	TGTGCTAGTGGTTTGGTACCGGGACAGGAATACAATGAGCAGTTCTTC	CASGLVPGQEYNEQFF
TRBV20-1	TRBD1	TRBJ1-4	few	TGCAGTGCTAGACAGCGGACAGGGGGCATCAAACTGTTTTTT	CSARQRTGGIKLFF
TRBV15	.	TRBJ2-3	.	TGTGCCACCAGCAGCCGGGCCTCTTACGCGGATACGCAGTATTTT	CATSSRASYADTQYF
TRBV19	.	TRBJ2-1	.	TGTGCCAGTAGTTATGAAAGGAATGAGCAGTTCTTC	CASSYERNEQFF
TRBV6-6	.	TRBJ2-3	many	TGTGCCAGCAGTTACAGGGACACAGATACGCAGTATTTT	CASSYRDTDTQYF
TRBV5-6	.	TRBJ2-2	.	TGTGCCAGCAGCCCGACCACAGTGGGCACCGGGGAGCTGTTTTTT	CASSPTTVGTGELFF
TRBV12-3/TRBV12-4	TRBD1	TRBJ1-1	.	TGTGCCAGCAGTTATCGACAGGGCCGAGCTTTCTTT	CASSYRQGRAFF
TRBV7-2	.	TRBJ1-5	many	TGTGCCAGCAGCACGGACAGCGCCAATCAGCCCCAGCATTTT	CASSTDSANQPQHF
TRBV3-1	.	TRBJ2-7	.	TGTGCCAGCAGCCTACAACTCTCCGGGGACGAGCAGTACTTC	CASSLQLSGDEQYF
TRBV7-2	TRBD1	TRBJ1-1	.	TGTGCCAGCAGTTCGACAGGGGGGAAGAACACTGAAGCTTTCTTT	CASSSTGGKNTEAFF
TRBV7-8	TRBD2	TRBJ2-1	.	TGTGCCAGCAGCTTAATAGCGGGAGGGCCTTATCCGTTCTTC	CASSLIAGGPYPFF
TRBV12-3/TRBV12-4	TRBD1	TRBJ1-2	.	TGTGCCAGCAGTCCACTACAGGGGGCGAGTGGCTACACCTTC	CASSPLQGASGYTF
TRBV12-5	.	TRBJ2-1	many	TGTGCTAGTGGTTCCCGTTTACGGACAGCGACAAATGGTGAGCAGTTCTTC	CASGSRLRTATNGEQFF
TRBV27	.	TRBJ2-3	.	TGTGCCAGCAGTTTAAGGTACACAGATACGCAGTATTTT	CASSLRYTDTQYF
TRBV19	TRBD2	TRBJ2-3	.	TGTGCCAGTAGCCGGTACTCTAGCGGGAGAGGATTAGATACGCAGTATTTT	CASSRYSSGRGLDTQYF
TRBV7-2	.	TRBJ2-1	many	TGTGCCAGCAGAAAGGGCGGACCGGCAGGGGGGAATGAGCAGTTCTTC	CASRKGGPAGGNEQFF